The next 26 T cell receptor beta chains were all read from a single sample in a study of immune cell composition in non-small cell lung cancer. Clones were sequenced by immunoSEQ multiplex PCR, and TCRdb holds only the in-frame ones, with some missing. The data contain around 11,000 clones, around 60% of them singletons. The sequenced sample was lung tumor tissue. Every receptor here comes from a human donor with non-small cell lung cancer.

The gene calls are TRBV7-2 and TRBJ2-4; tentative D call: TRBD2 (6 bases). Trimming took 4 bases from V and 0 from J, leaving 10 bases between them. There are 15 residues in the CDR3. Germline values: CDR1 SGHTA, CDR2 FQGNSA. The CDR3 loop reads CASSSGGVAKNIQYF. As DNA, the CDR3 is TGTGCCAGCAGCTCCGGGGGTGTAGCCAAAAACATTCAGTACTTC.

The V and J genes are TRBV7-9 and TRBJ2-3; no clear D. CDR3 length equals 14 residues. Trimming cost V 1 base and J 3 bases, with 8 bases left between them. The V gene's germline CDR1 is SEHNR and CDR2 FQNEAQ (reference sequence). The CDR3 is CASSLGGQTDTQYF. The DNA for the CDR3 is TGTGCCAGCAGCTTAGGAGGTCAAACAGATACGCAGTATTTT.

This sequence joins TRBV4-1 and TRBJ2-3; 12 bases agree with TRBD2. The trim removed 0 bases at V and 1 base at J, leaving 2 bases unmatched. Germline lookup yields CDR1 MGHRA and CDR2 YSYEKL. This CDR3 has 17 amino acids. The CDR3 is CASSQEPSGRGTDTQYF. The CDR3 DNA reads as TGCGCCAGCAGCCAAGAGCCTAGCGGGAGGGGCACAGATACGCAGTATTTT.

This chain connects TRBV10-2 to TRBJ2-7; 13 bases align to TRBD2. Germline V gene sequence: CDR1 WSHSY, CDR2 SAAADI. The CDR3 length is 18 residues. The V and J ends lost 6 bases and 0 bases, in that order; junction bases with no gene match: 11. The CDR3 coding sequence is TGCGCCAGCAGCCTCGTTGGACTAGCGGGAGCCTTCTCCTACGAGCAGTACTTC. Protein sequence: CASSLVGLAGAFSYEQYF.

This chain uses TRBV19 with TRBJ2-2, with TRBD1 matching over 11 bases. Germline CDR1 is LNHDA and CDR2 is SQIVND (reference sequence). The CDR3 extends over 16 amino acids. V shed 5 bases and J 4 bases; nucleotides not matched to a gene: 6. The CDR3 bases are TGTGCCAGTAGTCCCCGAGGACAGGGGGCCACCGGGGAGCTGTTTTTT. Translation gives CASSPRGQGATGELFF. The full variable domain, its missing parts supplied by reference TRBV19 and TRBJ2-2, is DGGITQSPKYLFRKEGQNVTLSCEQNLNHDAMYWYRQDPGQGLRLIYYSQIVNDFQKGDIAEGYSVSREKKESFPLTVTSAQKNPTAFYLCASSPRGQGATGELFFGEGSRLTVL.

The chain combines TRBV5-4 with TRBJ2-1; 11 nucleotides line up with TRBD2. The junction had 12 bases not matched to a gene; V was cut back by 4 bases and J by 6 bases. CDR3 length equals 17 residues. The germline gives CDR1 SGHNT, CDR2 YYREEE (reference sequence). DNA of the CDR3: TGTGCCAGCAGCGTTGCTCCCGGGACTAGCGGTCTCAATGAGCAGTTCTTC. This codes for CASSVAPGTSGLNEQFF.

This sequence joins TRBV30 and TRBJ2-1; TRBD1 aligns across 7 bases. V dropped 4 bases and J dropped 12; count of bases not matched to a gene: 15. There are 14 residues in the CDR3. Germline V lookup: CDR1 GTSNPN, CDR2 SVGIG (reference sequence). The CDR3 nucleotides are TGTGCCTGGACCCTAGGGACAGCAAAACCGGGGCAGTTCTTC. This gives the protein CAWTLGTAKPGQFF.

The rearrangement uses TRBV18 and TRBJ2-1; D is unresolved. V gave up 2 bases and J gave up 5 bases, with 10 bases separating them. The CDR3 totals 14 residues. CDR1 KGHSH and CDR2 LQKENI come from the germline V gene. Here the CDR3 reads CASSPTRADNEQFF. Here the CDR3 DNA reads TGTGCCAGCTCACCAACTCGAGCCGACAATGAGCAGTTCTTC.

This clone was observed a handful of times. The CDR3 DNA is TGTGCCAGCAGCTTAGGATTAGGGGAGGGCCCCAATCAGCCCCAGCATTTT. Its translation is CASSLGLGEGPNQPQHF. This chain connects TRBV7-2 to TRBJ1-5; D is possibly TRBD1 (5 bases). Per the germline V gene, CDR1 is SGHTA and CDR2 is FQGNSA. This CDR3 has 17 residues. V lost 1 base, J lost 3 bases, and 16 bases lay in between.

The V call is TRBV29-1, the J call TRBJ2-7; D perhaps matches TRBD1 (6 bases). The germline CDR1 and CDR2 sequences are SQVTM and ANQGSEA. The CDR3 has 11 amino acids. Between the trimmed V and J ends, which lost 7 bases and 1 base, there was a span of 8 bases. CDR3 DNA: TGCAGCGGCAGGGGATCCTACGAGCAGTACTTC. It specifies CSGRGSYEQYF.

The rearrangement uses TRBV19 and TRBJ1-4; D gene unclear. Germline-derived CDR1 and CDR2 are LNHDA and SQIVND (reference sequence). The CDR3 covers 15 residues. V lost 9 bases, J lost 0 bases, and 14 bases lay in between. The CDR3 DNA reads as TGTGCCAGCCATACAAGAACAGCAACTAATGAAAAACTGTTTTTT. Translated: CASHTRTATNEKLFF.

The V call is TRBV5-1, the J call TRBJ2-5; the match to TRBD2 covers 7 bases. The V and J ends lost 4 bases and 7 bases, in that order; junction bases with no gene match: 10. Looked up from germline, CDR1 is SGHRS and CDR2 is YFSETQ. The length of the CDR3 is 14 residues. CDR3 sequence: CASSPTEGGGTQYF. The CDR3 DNA is TGCGCCAGCAGCCCTACAGAGGGCGGGGGGACCCAGTACTTC.

This chain joins TRBV19 and TRBJ2-5; maybe TRBD2 (6 bases). CDR1 and CDR2 (germline): LNHDA, SQIVND (reference sequence). This CDR3 has 17 residues. With 3 bases removed from V and 1 base from J, the gap between germline ends came to 18 bases. The CDR3 loop is CASSIYSYGGAQETQYF. CDR3 DNA sequence: TGTGCCAGTAGTATCTATTCATACGGAGGGGCCCAAGAGACCCAGTACTTC. Using reference TRBV19 and TRBJ2-5 for the parts outside the CDR3, the full variable domain is DGGITQSPKYLFRKEGQNVTLSCEQNLNHDAMYWYRQDPGQGLRLIYYSQIVNDFQKGDIAEGYSVSREKKESFPLTVTSAQKNPTAFYLCASSIYSYGGAQETQYFGPGTRLLVL.

The rearrangement joins TRBV5-5 to TRBJ1-1; 8 bases are shared with TRBD1. The CDR3 has 15 residues. Germline values: CDR1 SGHKS, CDR2 YYEKEE (reference sequence). Trimming took 1 base from V and 5 from J; bases not matched to a gene: 7. The CDR3 region is CASSLSGGAGTEAFF. The CDR3 nucleotides are TGTGCCAGCAGCTTGTCAGGGGGCGCAGGTACTGAAGCTTTCTTT. The complete variable domain, with remaining parts taken from reference TRBV5-5 and TRBJ1-1, reads DAGVTQSPTHLIKTRGQQVTLRCSPISGHKSVSWYQQVLGQGPQFIFQYYEKEERGRGNFPDRFSARQFPNYSSELNVNALLLGDSALYLCASSLSGGAGTEAFFGQGTRLTVV.

The chain recombines TRBV2 with TRBJ2-1; 7 bases are shared with TRBD1. V lost 6 bases to trimming and J lost 4 bases; unmatched junction nucleotides: 9. Germline V gene data show CDR1 as SNHLY and CDR2 as FYNNEI. The CDR3 is 15 residues long. The CDR3 coding sequence is TGTGCCAGCAGCCGGGACAGATCAATATACAATGAGCAGTTCTTC. Translation: CASSRDRSIYNEQFF.

The gene calls are TRBV4-3 and TRBJ2-7; 14 nucleotides match TRBD2. Trimming removed 0 bases from V and 2 bases from J; junction bases left unmatched: 12. This CDR3 is built from 20 residues. Germline-derived CDR1 and CDR2 are LGHNA and YSLEER. The CDR3 protein is CASSQDLGTSGRSSPYEQYF. CDR3 nucleotide sequence: TGCGCCAGCAGCCAAGATCTTGGGACTAGCGGGAGATCGTCCCCCTACGAGCAGTACTTC.

This clone was seen more than once but under ten times. V and J are TRBV2 and TRBJ2-7; D uncertain. Trimming left V 3 bases short and J 6 bases short, with 18 bases between. The CDR3 spans 15 residues. CDR1 SNHLY and CDR2 FYNNEI come from the germline V gene. The CDR3 region has the DNA TGTGCCAGCAGTGAGAGTCGGCAGGTACCTTTCGAGCAGTACTTC. It specifies CASSESRQVPFEQYF.

The V call is TRBV5-1, the J call TRBJ2-7; TRBD1 matches at 12 bases. The length of the CDR3 is 15 residues. V shed 2 bases, J shed 2 bases, and the junction held 2 bases outside the gene matches. Germline V CDR1 and CDR2: SGHRS, YFSETQ. The CDR3 nucleotides are TGCGCCAGCAGCTTTGGGACAGGGGGCACCTACGAGCAGTACTTC. Protein sequence: CASSFGTGGTYEQYF.

The chain carries TRBV27 and TRBJ2-7, with TRBD1 identical over 8 bases. Germline V gene data show CDR1 as MNHEY and CDR2 as SMNVEV (reference sequence). Trimming took 7 bases from V and 3 from J; bases not matched to a gene: 8. CDR3 length equals 14 residues. Written as DNA, the CDR3 is TGTGCCAGCAAGTCCGGGACAGGATACTACGAGCAGTACTTC. Translation: CASKSGTGYYEQYF.

This clone was found a few times. The V and J genes are TRBV28 and TRBJ2-2, with 10 bases that match TRBD1. J lost 1 base, V lost 6 bases, and 2 bases had no gene match. Germline V gene sequence: CDR1 MDHEN, CDR2 SYDVKM. The length of the CDR3 is 15 residues. CDR3 DNA: TGTGCCAGCAGGAGGGACAGGGGGAACACCGGGGAGCTGTTTTTT. Amino acids: CASRRDRGNTGELFF.

The chain recombines TRBV27 with TRBJ2-1; TRBD2 is a possible D gene (6 bases). Germline V gene data show CDR1 as MNHEY and CDR2 as SMNVEV (reference sequence). V lost 1 base to trimming and J lost 0 bases, with 16 bases between them. This CDR3 region has 18 residues. DNA of the CDR3: TGTGCCAGCAGTTTATTTGCTCAGCGGGCCAGCTCCTACAATGAGCAGTTCTTC. This sequence encodes CASSLFAQRASSYNEQFF.

V usage is TRBV11-2 and J usage is TRBJ2-3, with 10 nucleotides matching TRBD2. Germline CDR1 and CDR2: SGHAT and FQNNGV. The CDR3 has 16 amino acids. Losses at the gene ends were 1 base for V and 5 bases for J; bases not matched to a gene: 6. The CDR3 region is CASSLGLAGVGDTQYF. CDR3 nucleotides: TGTGCCAGCAGCTTAGGGCTAGCGGGAGTGGGAGATACGCAGTATTTT.

This chain uses TRBV11-2 with TRBJ2-2; 12 bases fit TRBD2. Germline assignment: CDR1 SGHAT and CDR2 FQNNGV. This CDR3 has 17 residues. After removal of 1 base from V and 7 bases from J, the junction contained 7 bases not matched to a gene. The CDR3 loop is CASSLGLAGVVGGELFF. The CDR3 nucleotides are TGTGCCAGCAGCTTAGGACTAGCGGGAGTGGTGGGCGGGGAGCTGTTTTTT.

V and J are TRBV4-1 and TRBJ2-3; D remains unclear. The CDR3 covers 13 residues. The V end lost 0 bases, the J end lost 5 bases, and 6 bases lay between the germline ends. Germline V gene data show CDR1 as MGHRA and CDR2 as YSYEKL. This chain's CDR3 is CASSQERLDTQYF. In nucleotides, the CDR3 is TGCGCCAGCAGCCAAGAGCGGTTAGATACGCAGTATTTT.

The chain couples TRBV7-8 to TRBJ2-5; TRBD1 is a possible D gene (7 bases). From germline, CDR1 is SGHVS and CDR2 FQNEAQ. The CDR3 is 17 residues long. V was trimmed by 7 bases and J by 2 bases, leaving 23 bases between them. The CDR3 loop reads CASTSLHGGGRQETQYF. The CDR3 DNA reads as TGTGCCAGCACCTCTCTCCACGGAGGGGGCCGACAAGAGACCCAGTACTTC.

This clone turned up a few times. The gene calls are TRBV18 and TRBJ2-4, with D perhaps TRBD2 (7 bases). The CDR3 covers 15 residues. Trimming left V 0 bases short and J 7 bases short, with 13 bases between. CDR1 is KGHSH and CDR2 is LQKENI in the germline V gene. CDR3 in amino acids: CASSPPGGGRNIQYF. The CDR3, as DNA: TGTGCCAGCTCACCACCAGGCGGGGGCAGGAACATTCAGTACTTC.